What follows is one T cell receptor beta chain and its context. Its antigen is still unknown. No base quality values were provided; no much bigger clone lies one nucleotide off. V is reduced by 2 bases and J by 1 base, leaving a spacing of 7 bases between them. The CDR3 sequence holds 14 residues, the cysteine and phenylalanine included. The entry retains the CDR3 DNA only, 42 bases that are in frame from base 1. Looking up the germline V gene (reference sequence) yields CDR1 LGHDT and CDR2 YNNKEL. The intended sense of this specimen's time point label: patch test 3, about 24 weeks after DPC sensitization. The treatment or condition label on this specimen signifies: therapeutic diphenylcyclopropenone sensitization with weekly scalp DPC. At every patch-test visit, the blood draw took place before the patch test was put on. Patients were considered eligible if aged 18 to 70, diagnosed with alopecia and deemed suitable for DPC therapy, and patients were excluded if pregnant. Total RNA was extracted from unfractionated whole blood collected in Tempus Blood RNA tubes.

The data originate from a study of human T cells and chemical hapten exposure (dated by TCRdb to the early 2020s). Study-level background: For sensitization, 2% DPC in acetone was applied to an approximately 2 cm by approximately 2 cm area of upper inner arm skin. Libraries were pooled for sequencing, and per-sample TCR yields varied mainly because of small differences in library volumes within the pool. Patch testing was performed on the upper back with Finn chambers containing 0.01% DPC, and the patch tests were scored after 6 days according to International Contact Dermatitis Research Group standards. This study followed changes in the peripheral blood TCR repertoire in vivo during primary and secondary sensitization of alopecia patients to the hapten diphenylcyclopropenone (DPC). About 28 alopecia patients gave blood for TCR sequencing at one to four time points (pre-sensitization, 2, 6 and 24 weeks). Patients additionally received weekly therapeutic DPC doses to the scalp throughout the roughly 23-week study period. Blood samples were taken from patients before sensitization (week 0) and at 2, 6 and about 24 weeks after DPC sensitization. The patient cohort, mostly female, included alopecia areata with under or over 50% scalp involvement, alopecia totalis and alopecia universalis.

The study at large found these results: Patch test score was positively correlated with the number of PT1 expanded TCRs, with significance at thresholds 8, 16 and 32 but not at 4. Repeated subsampling changed both the strength of the expansion versus patch-test correlation and the threshold at which that correlation became significant. Significantly more large CDR3 similarity clusters were formed by expanded TCRs than by pre-sensitization or healthy control sets, consistent with antigen-driven responses. The number of TCRs above 1 in 1000 frequency did not change with DPC sensitization; there was no evidence of global repertoire structure alterations. Alopecia, a presumed autoimmune disease, was present in all patients, so the immune response of the patients might differ from that of healthy individuals.

Receptor libraries were prepared by RACE. TCRdb names NextSeq 500 as the instrument used. During library preparation, unique molecular identifiers were attached to individual cDNA molecules so that TCRs could be counted quantitatively and reproducibly. For every blood RNA sample, sequencing covered both the TCR alpha and TCR beta chains. The authors processed their data as follows. A median of about 87,000 TCRs per sample was observed, with a range of about 23,224 to 700,000. The Decombinator software suite was used to annotate the V, J and CDR3 of the TCR reads. To make PS versus PT1 abundance plots, every sample was subsampled to the same number of TCRs (28,000). TCRs were defined as expanded if absent before sensitization and observed at least eight times at the 2-week time point. TCRdb reprocessed the public reads (quality trimming at Q25 with fastp, clone calling with MiXCR) and kept in-frame beta chains. All rows with the same CDR3 protein become a single entry with the most common DNA and genes. TCRdb, not the original authors, processed these V and J calls. The sample table shows 45,000 to 60,000 distinct CDR3 sequences, and 12% are seen once. The ten largest account for 2.4% of the sample.

The rearrangement joined TRBV3-1 to TRBJ2-3; the D element might be TRBD1 or TRBD2, as each aligns at 5 bases. This receptor was identified in a man aged 30-40 years with alopecia areata. Some clones in this sample may be carry-over from other donors' samples. The material sequenced was whole blood, taken in connection with sensitization to the hapten diphenylcyclopropenone (DPC). Here is the DNA: TGTGCCAGCAGCCAACGGGACGGCACAGATACGCAGTATTTT. Translated, this is CASSQRDGTDTQYF.